The T cell receptor (beta chain) described here comes from a study of beta chain features in type 1 diabetes (dated by TCRdb to the late 2010s). Notes on the research overall: Mean age, gender distribution, total cell number and subset yield were not different between patients and healthy donors. In the study, TCRB repertoires of sorted circulating CD4+ T cell subsets from recently diagnosed type 1 diabetes patients were compared with those of matched healthy donors. Across all samples, almost 110 million sorted cells were examined, and cell number per subset correlated strongly with RNA yield. Naive and central memory subsets were obtained from all 30 or so donors, but regulatory and stem cell-like memory subsets were isolated from only 8 patients and 8 healthy donors. What the study reported, not specific to this receptor: Only small numbers of individuals were included in the HLA sub-analyses, which left unresolved whether HLA type had any influence on TCRB rearrangement. Because cDNA was sequenced instead of genomic DNA, activated cells with high expression could be over-represented, although the groups did not differ in activation or CD3 levels. Type 1 diabetes patients showed a moderate but significant shortening of TCRB CDR3 length in all four CD4+ subsets. Naive, central memory and regulatory TCRB repertoires appeared more similar among patients than among healthy donors. PCR may preferentially amplify shorter templates, but because patient and control samples were amplified and corrected together, any resulting skew would affect both groups equally. Patients with type 1 diabetes made fewer insertions and deleted more nucleotides at VDJ recombination sites, implying thymic rearrangement abnormalities.

This clone occurred many times. The antigen it binds to is not known. No much larger clone exists at a distance of one base, and base qualities are not known. The High Capacity cDNA Reverse Transcription Kit was used to reverse transcribe all of the isolated RNA, meaning that expressed TCRB transcripts were what got sequenced. Deep immunoSEQ sequencing was performed on naive, central memory and regulatory T cell samples, with an average of roughly 3.5 million total reads per sample. Sorted cells were lysed in RLT buffer, and RNA was extracted using DNase-treated RNeasy Micro or Mini kits according to cell number. To prevent cross-contamination, every cell subset was processed on its own, while patient and healthy donor samples were processed together. Using the immunoSEQ multiplex PCR, TCRB sequences were amplified from cDNA into 87-bp fragments spanning the CDR3 region. Sequencing of the amplicons was done on the Illumina HiSeq platform. The authors processed their data as follows. Synthetic template baselines were used to correct PCR bias computationally, reads within Hamming distance 2 were collapsed, and singletons that could not be merged were discarded. Reads were aligned against IMGT so that V, D and J genes, CDR3 length and insertions or deletions at six rearrangement sites could be assigned. Within each subset, clonotype counts were normalized to the number of sorted cells before true diversity and Gini coefficients were calculated with the tcR R package. The overlap coefficient, calculated on TCRB nucleotide sequences, was used to measure repertoire sharing. The table was pulled from immuneACCESS by TCRdb, which kept in-frame rearrangements only. Such tables lose some clones; where checked, under half of the loss comes from unresolved V genes, and the rest has no known cause. V and J calls and clone size follow that table, whereas D and trimming were derived from the DNA. The sample profile shows under 300,000 clones; 27% of them were found once. Approximately 4% of the sample is taken by the ten largest.

Via the germline V gene, CDR1 is SGHDT and CDR2 YYEEEE. Cut back by 1 base and 0 bases, the V and J ends lie 7 bases apart. The CDR3 runs 15 amino acids, cysteine and phenylalanine included. Only the CDR3 portion is preserved as DNA: 45 bases, with reading frame beginning at the first base. Each donor gave one peripheral blood draw, around 100 mL on average, collected into heparinised tubes. Using a panel that included CD45RO, CCR7, CD25, CD127, CD95 and CD27, naive, central memory, regulatory and stem cell-like memory CD4+ T cells were sorted on a BD FACSAria II. Every sorted population had a purity above 95%. Right away, PBMCs were isolated by Lymphoprep density gradient centrifugation and were stained directly, with no culture step. So that batch effects would be minimized, each experiment stained and sorted samples in pairs, pairing one healthy donor with one patient.

The rearranged segments are TRBV5-6 and TRBJ2-2, with the D gene call left open. The source is a man aged 30-40 years in good health. Sequencing input: central memory CD4+ T cells from blood. DNA sequence: TGTGCCAGCAGCTTGTTGCAATCGAACACCGGGGAGCTGTTTTTT. It translates as CASSLLQSNTGELFF.